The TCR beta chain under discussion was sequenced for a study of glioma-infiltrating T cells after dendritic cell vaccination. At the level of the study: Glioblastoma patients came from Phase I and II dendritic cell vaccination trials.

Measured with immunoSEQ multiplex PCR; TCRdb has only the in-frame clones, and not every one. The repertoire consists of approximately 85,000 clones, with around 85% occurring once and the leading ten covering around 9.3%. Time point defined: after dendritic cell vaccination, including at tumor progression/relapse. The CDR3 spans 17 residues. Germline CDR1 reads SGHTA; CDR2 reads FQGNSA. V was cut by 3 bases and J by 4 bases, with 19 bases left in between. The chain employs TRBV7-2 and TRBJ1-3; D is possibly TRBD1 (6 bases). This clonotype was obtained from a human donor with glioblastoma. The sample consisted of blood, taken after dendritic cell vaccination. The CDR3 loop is CASSLRAGELKGNTIYF. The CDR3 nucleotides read TGTGCCAGCAGCTTGAGGGCAGGGGAGCTAAAGGGAAACACCATATATTTT.